This T cell receptor beta chain appears in the sequencing data of a study of blood T cell repertoires in COVID-19. Study summary: Donors in the United States, Italy and Spain gave samples during acute or convalescent COVID-19. PBMCs, B-cell-depleted T cells, or T cells provided the cDNA or gDNA that made up the material.

V was clipped by 4 bases and J by 1 base, with 7 bases between them. The CDR3 is made up of 13 amino acids. Per germline, CDR1 SEHNR and CDR2 FQNEAQ (reference sequence). Authors' processing steps: Amplified reference gene primers provided the basis for estimating nucleated cell counts. Assay: immunoSEQ multiplex PCR; the TCRdb copy retains only in-frame clones and omits some. V and J calls and clone size are copied from that table; D and trimming were computed from the DNA. The repertoire includes 200,000 to 250,000 clones, approximately 82% of them detected once, and 9.5% to 10% sits in the top ten.

The receptor was isolated from a man aged 45-65 years with active or convalescent COVID-19. Sequenced sample: peripheral blood. J is TRBJ1-1 and V is TRBV7-9; TRBD1 is a possible D gene (6 bases). The CDR3 nucleotides read TGTGCCAGCAGCTGGGGACAGAACACTGAAGCTTTCTTT. The encoded protein is CASSWGQNTEAFF.